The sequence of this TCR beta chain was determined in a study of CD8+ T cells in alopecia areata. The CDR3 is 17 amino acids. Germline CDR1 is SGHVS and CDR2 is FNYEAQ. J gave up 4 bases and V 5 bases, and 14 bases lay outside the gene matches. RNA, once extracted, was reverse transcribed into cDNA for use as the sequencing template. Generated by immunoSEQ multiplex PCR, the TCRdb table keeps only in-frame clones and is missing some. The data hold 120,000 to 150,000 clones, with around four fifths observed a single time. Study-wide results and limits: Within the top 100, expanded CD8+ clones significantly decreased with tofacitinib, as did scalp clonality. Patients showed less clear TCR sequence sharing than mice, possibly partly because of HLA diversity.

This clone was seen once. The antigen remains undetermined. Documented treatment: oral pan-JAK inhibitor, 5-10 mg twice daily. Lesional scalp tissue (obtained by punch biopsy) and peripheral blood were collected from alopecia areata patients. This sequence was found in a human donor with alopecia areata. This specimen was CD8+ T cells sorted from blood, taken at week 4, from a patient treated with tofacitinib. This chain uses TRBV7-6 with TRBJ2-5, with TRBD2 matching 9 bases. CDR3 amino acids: CASSPLAGEPSGETQYF. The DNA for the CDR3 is TGTGCCAGCAGCCCATTAGCGGGGGAACCGTCAGGAGAGACCCAGTACTTC.